This TCR beta chain came from a study of immune heterogeneity within non-small cell lung tumors. With 600 ng used per sample, the template was genomic DNA from bulk tumor. Widely spaced biopsies, several per primary tumor, were obtained at surgery. Curative surgical treatment was performed in patients who had newly diagnosed, untreated non-small cell lung cancer. Multiplex PCR amplified the TCR beta CDR3 region. Its first round ran for 10 to 11 cycles with 32 V and 13 J primers. One entry per CDR3 protein results from TCRdb running MiXCR on the multiplex PCR reads. The sample contains about 4,800 distinct CDR3 sequences, roughly 35% of which appear only once. By its share, this clonotype is medium-sized. With V trimmed by 1 base and J by 3 bases, 11 bases remained unmatched. The CDR3 totals 18 residues. CDR1 is LGHDT, CDR2 YNNKEL, per germline (reference sequence).

The receptor comes from a woman aged 45 to 65 with non-small cell lung cancer. Sequencing input: lung tumor tissue. The V and J genes are TRBV3-1 and TRBJ1-5; 8 bases match TRBD1. The CDR3 here is CASSQVPPGQAPNQPQHF. The CDR3 nucleotides read TGTGCCAGCAGCCAAGTCCCCCCGGGACAGGCCCCCAATCAGCCCCAGCATTTT.